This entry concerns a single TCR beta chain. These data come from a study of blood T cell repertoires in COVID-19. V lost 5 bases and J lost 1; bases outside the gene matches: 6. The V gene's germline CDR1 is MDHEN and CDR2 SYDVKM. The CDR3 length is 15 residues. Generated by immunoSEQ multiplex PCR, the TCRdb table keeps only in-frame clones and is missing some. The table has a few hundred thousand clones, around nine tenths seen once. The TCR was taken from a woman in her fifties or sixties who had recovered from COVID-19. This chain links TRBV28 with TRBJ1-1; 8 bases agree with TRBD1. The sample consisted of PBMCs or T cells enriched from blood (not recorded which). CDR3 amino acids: CASSTGGKSNTEAFF. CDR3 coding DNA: TGTGCCAGCAGTACAGGGGGAAAGTCGAACACTGAAGCTTTCTTT.